The source of this T cell receptor (beta chain) is a study of molecular identifiers for immune sequencing clone quantification. The CD8+CD4-CCR7+CD45RA+ phenotype defined the sorted naive CD8 T cells. J was trimmed by 4 bases and V by 5 bases; bases with no gene match: 8. From germline, CDR1 is SEHNR and CDR2 FQNEAQ (reference sequence). There are 16 residues in the CDR3. Bulk libraries came from a prior protocol with listed TCR primers. TCRdb passed the PCR reads through MiXCR, listing each CDR3 protein once. The sample carries around 320,000 distinct CDR3 sequences, about a quarter recorded once. V usage is TRBV7-9 and J usage is TRBJ1-4; the match to TRBD1 covers 9 bases. This clonotype was obtained from a human donor in good health. Some libraries in this study had Jurkat cell RNA spiked in. Material: naive CD8+ T cells from blood, with Jurkat cell RNA spiked in. The subset is: FACS-sorted CD8+CD4-CCR7+CD45RA+ naive T cells. CDR3 bases: TGTGCCAGCAGCAGCGGACAGGGGCTTTTTAATGAAAAACTGTTTTTT. Translating it yields CASSSGQGLFNEKLFF.